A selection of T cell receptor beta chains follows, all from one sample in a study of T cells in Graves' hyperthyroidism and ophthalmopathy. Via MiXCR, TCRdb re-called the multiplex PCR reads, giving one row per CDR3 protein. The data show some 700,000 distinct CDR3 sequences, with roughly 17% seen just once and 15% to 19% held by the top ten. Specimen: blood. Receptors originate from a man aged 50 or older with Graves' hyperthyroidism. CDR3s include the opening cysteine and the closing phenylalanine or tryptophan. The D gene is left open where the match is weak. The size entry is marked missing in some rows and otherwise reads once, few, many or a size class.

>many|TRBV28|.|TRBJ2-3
CASILGVGDTQYF
TGTGCCAGCATTCTAGGAGTAGGAGATACGCAGTATTTT
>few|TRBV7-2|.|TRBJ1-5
CASSLGIGAGQLQQPQHF
TGTGCCAGCAGCTTAGGTATCGGGGCAGGCCAGTTGCAGCAGCCCCAGCATTTT
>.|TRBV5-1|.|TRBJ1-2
CASSLASRADGYTF
TGCGCCAGCAGCTTGGCCTCGAGGGCAGATGGCTACACCTTC
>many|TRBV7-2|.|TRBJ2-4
CASSLALAKNIQYF
TGTGCCAGCAGCTTAGCTCTAGCCAAAAACATTCAGTACTTC
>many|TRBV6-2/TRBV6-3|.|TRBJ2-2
CASSYELDSANTGELFF
TGTGCCAGCAGTTACGAACTGGACAGCGCGAACACCGGGGAGCTGTTTTTT
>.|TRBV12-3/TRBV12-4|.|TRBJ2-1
CASKQGQSSYNEQFF
TGTGCCAGCAAACAAGGACAGAGCTCCTACAATGAGCAGTTCTTC
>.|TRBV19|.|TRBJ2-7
CASSSSFLARHYEQYF
TGTGCCAGTAGTTCTTCCTTCCTAGCGCGCCACTACGAGCAGTACTTC
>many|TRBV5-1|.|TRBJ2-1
CASSESPSYNEQFF
TGCGCCAGCAGCGAATCGCCCTCCTACAATGAGCAGTTCTTC
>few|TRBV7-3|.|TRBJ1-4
CASSMGGPATNEKLFF
TGTGCCAGCAGCATGGGAGGTCCTGCAACTAATGAAAAACTGTTTTTT
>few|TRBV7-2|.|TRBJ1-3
CASSSGPDPGNTIYF
TGTGCCAGCAGCAGCGGGCCCGACCCTGGAAACACCATATATTTT
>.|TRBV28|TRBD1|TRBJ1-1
CASSAGGLVNTEAFF
TGTGCCAGCAGTGCAGGGGGCTTGGTGAACACTGAAGCTTTCTTT
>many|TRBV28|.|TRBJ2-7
CASSYPTFRGRSSYEQYF
TGTGCCAGCAGTTACCCGACCTTTCGAGGGAGGAGCTCCTACGAGCAGTACTTC
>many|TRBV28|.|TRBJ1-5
CASSSGWGGSNQPQHF
TGTGCCAGCAGTTCCGGGTGGGGGGGTAGCAATCAGCCCCAGCATTTT
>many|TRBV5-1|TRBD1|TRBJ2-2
CASSVRDRNTGELFF
TGTGCCAGCAGCGTCCGGGACAGAAACACCGGGGAGCTGTTTTTT
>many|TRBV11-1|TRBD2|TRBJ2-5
CASSLSAGNQETQYF
TGTGCCAGCAGCTTATCAGCGGGGAACCAAGAGACCCAGTACTTC
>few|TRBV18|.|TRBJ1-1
CASSPRGEVSEAFF
TGTGCCAGCTCTCCGCGGGGCGAGGTCTCTGAAGCTTTCTTT
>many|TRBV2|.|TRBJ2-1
CASSVLHYNEQFF
TGTGCCAGCAGTGTCCTACACTACAATGAGCAGTTCTTC
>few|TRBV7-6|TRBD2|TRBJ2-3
CASRSSLGLAGITQYF
TGTGCCAGCAGATCGTCGTTGGGGCTAGCGGGCATTACGCAGTATTTT
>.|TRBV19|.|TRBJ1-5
CASSIWGANNQPQHF
TGTGCCAGTAGTATCTGGGGGGCCAACAATCAGCCCCAGCATTTT
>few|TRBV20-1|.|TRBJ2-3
CSASYLRALDTQYF
TGCAGTGCATCGTATCTTCGGGCCTTGGATACGCAGTATTTT
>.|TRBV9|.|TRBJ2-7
CASCTRRGGSYEQYF
TGTGCCAGCTGCACCCGGAGAGGGGGGTCTTACGAGCAGTACTTC
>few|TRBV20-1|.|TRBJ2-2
CSARRETNTGELFF
TGCAGTGCTAGGAGGGAGACGAACACCGGGGAGCTGTTTTTT
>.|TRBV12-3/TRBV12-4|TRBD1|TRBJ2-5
CASSDRGTQYF
TGTGCCAGCAGTGACAGGGGGACCCAGTACTTC
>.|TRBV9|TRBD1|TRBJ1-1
CASSTARDRFFAEAFF
TGTGCCAGCAGCACCGCGAGGGACAGGTTTTTTGCTGAAGCTTTCTTT
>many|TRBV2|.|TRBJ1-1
CASSLVTHRENTEAFF
TGTGCCAGCAGCCTAGTAACCCACAGGGAGAACACTGAAGCTTTCTTT
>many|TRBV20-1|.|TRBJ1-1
CSARDRQNTEAFF
TGCAGTGCTAGAGATCGGCAGAACACTGAAGCTTTCTTT
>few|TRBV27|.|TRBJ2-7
CASSLVTALGRANEQYF
TGTGCCAGCAGCTTAGTAACTGCTCTGGGGAGAGCTAACGAGCAGTACTTC
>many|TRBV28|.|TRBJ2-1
CASRPSGRKNNEQFF
TGTGCCAGCAGACCGTCGGGACGAAAAAACAATGAGCAGTTCTTC
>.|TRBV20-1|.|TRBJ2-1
CSARDPRSSYNEQFF
TGCAGTGCTAGAGATCCAAGGAGCTCCTACAATGAGCAGTTCTTC
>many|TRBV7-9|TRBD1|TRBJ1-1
CASSLASGTGGTEAFF
TGTGCCAGCAGCTTAGCATCCGGGACAGGGGGCACTGAAGCTTTCTTT
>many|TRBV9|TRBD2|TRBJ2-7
CASSVGLESYEQYF
TGTGCCAGCAGCGTGGGACTAGAATCCTACGAGCAGTACTTC
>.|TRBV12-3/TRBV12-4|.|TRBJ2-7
CASSLVASSNEQYF
TGTGCCAGCAGTTTAGTTGCGAGTTCCAACGAGCAGTACTTC
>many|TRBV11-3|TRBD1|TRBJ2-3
CASSLEGRGRRDTQYF
TGTGCCAGCAGCTTAGAAGGCAGGGGGCGTCGAGATACGCAGTATTTT
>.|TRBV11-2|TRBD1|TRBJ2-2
CASSLAGTGKNTGELFF
TGTGCCAGCAGCTTAGCCGGGACAGGGAAGAACACCGGGGAGCTGTTTTTT
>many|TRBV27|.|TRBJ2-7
CASSLSEDTGEYEQYF
TGTGCCAGCAGTTTATCGGAAGACACGGGAGAATACGAGCAGTACTTC
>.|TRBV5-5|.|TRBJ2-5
CASSLVTLNQETQYF
TGTGCCAGCAGCTTGGTGACTCTCAATCAAGAGACCCAGTACTTC
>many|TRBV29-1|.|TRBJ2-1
CSVRGTNYNEQFF
TGCAGCGTTCGCGGAACTAACTACAATGAGCAGTTCTTC
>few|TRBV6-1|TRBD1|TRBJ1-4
CASSTLGQRNEKLFF
TGTGCCAGCAGCACCCTGGGACAGCGAAATGAAAAACTGTTTTTT
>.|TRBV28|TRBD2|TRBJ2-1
CASIIAGSYNKQFF
TGTGCCAGCATTATAGCGGGAAGCTACAATAAGCAGTTCTTC
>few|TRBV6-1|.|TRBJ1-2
CASSRDIYDGYTF
TGTGCCAGCAGCAGGGACATTTACGATGGCTACACCTTC
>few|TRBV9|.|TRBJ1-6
CASSLRDIQYNSPLHF
TGTGCCAGCAGCCTCCGGGACATACAATATAATTCACCCCTCCACTTT
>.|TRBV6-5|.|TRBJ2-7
CASSYSGAAEQYF
TGTGCCAGCAGTTACTCCGGTGCGGCCGAGCAGTACTTC